This TCR beta chain was documented in a study of control samples from healthy donors and cancer patients. The CDR3 runs 14 residues. The V segment lost 2 bases and the J segment 0 bases; nucleotides outside the gene matches: 1. Germline V gene lookup returns CDR1 SGHNT and CDR2 YYREEE (reference sequence). TCRdb's table, derived via immunoSEQ multiplex PCR, lists solely in-frame clones and lacks some. The sample carries 100,000 to 150,000 clones, around 90% recorded once. The clonotype was recovered from a man aged 18 to 30 in good health. The sample was blood. The chain employs TRBV5-4 and TRBJ2-7; 8 bases fit TRBD2. CDR3 nucleotide sequence: TGTGCCAGCAGCTTAAGCGGGGGCTCCTACGAGCAGTACGTC. This sequence encodes CASSLSGGSYEQYV.